One sample yielded the 3 T cell receptor beta chains listed below, sequenced in a study of blood T cell repertoires in COVID-19. Some clones are missing from TCRdb's copy, which holds only in-frame ones; the method was immunoSEQ multiplex PCR. The table has around 150,000 clones, 60% to 80% seen once; the top ten hold roughly 9.8%. Sequenced: peripheral blood. The receptor source for this set is a man between 60 and 70 years old who had recovered from COVID-19.

V usage is TRBV12-5 and J usage is TRBJ2-3; 7 positions match TRBD1. The CDR3 sequence is 15 residues long. The V and J ends lost 3 bases and 3 bases, in that order; junction bases with no gene match: 6. CDR1 LGHNT and CDR2 FRNRAP come from the germline V gene. CDR3 in DNA: TGTGCTAGTGGTTTAGGGGACAGCTCAACAGATACGCAGTATTTT. Protein: CASGLGDSSTDTQYF.

This chain links TRBV27 with TRBJ1-2; possible D gene TRBD1, 5 bases. CDR1 and CDR2 (germline): MNHEY, SMNVEV (reference sequence). The CDR3 totals 15 residues. V lost 6 bases to trimming and J lost 0 bases, with 14 bases between them. CDR3 in DNA: TGTGCCAGCAGGAAGGGACTCCTAACTAACTATGGCTACACCTTC. Its translation: CASRKGLLTNYGYTF.

CDR3 DNA sequence: TGTGCCAGCAGCTCCCTAGCGAGCGGCGAGCAGTACTTC. This codes for CASSSLASGEQYF. This sequence joins TRBV28 and TRBJ2-7; TRBD2 might be the D (6 bases). Trimming stripped 6 bases from V and 6 bases from J, with 15 bases between. CDR1 and CDR2 from the germline V gene are MDHEN and SYDVKM. This CDR3 has 13 amino acids.